The 3 T cell receptor beta chains below were found in one sample sequenced in a study of T cells in localized non-small cell lung cancer. The data were produced by immunoSEQ multiplex PCR, yet TCRdb's version contains in-frame clones alone and is incomplete. Of 4,600 or so clones in the sample, around 29% were seen once. The sample here was lung tumor tissue, taken before any cancer treatment. The receptor set was obtained from a man aged 40 to 75 with stage III squamous cell lung carcinoma.

By frequency in the sample, this clone is medium-sized. The chain couples TRBV11-3 to TRBJ1-6, with a weak D call TRBD1 (6 bases). The CDR3 is made up of 15 amino acids. The germline V and J ends were trimmed by 3 bases and 9 bases, with 15 bases remaining between them. The germline V gene encodes CDR1 SGHNT and CDR2 YENEEA. The CDR3 region has the DNA TGTGCCAGCAGCTTTAGTCAGGGGTCGAGTTCACCCCTCCACTTT. Amino acids: CASSFSQGSSSPLHF.

Regarding this clone: Its ends do not fully match the called genes, so a read error is possible. J is TRBJ2-7 and V is TRBV19, with 9 bases fitting TRBD1. The CDR3 contains 14 residues. Germline CDR1 LNHDA, CDR2 SQIVND (reference sequence). The CDR3: CASNQPGQGNEQYF. CDR3 DNA sequence: TGTGCCAGTAATCAACCGGGACAGGGAAACGAACAGTACTTC.

This clone is labeled as medium-sized. The chain uses TRBV11-3 and TRBJ1-6; TRBD1 aligns across 10 bases. In germline, CDR1 is SGHNT, CDR2 YENEEA. The V and J ends lost 5 bases and 5 bases, in that order; junction bases with no gene match: 6. The CDR3 spans 16 residues. The CDR3 reads CASSVTGTGDNSPLHF. CDR3 bases: TGTGCCAGCAGCGTAACCGGGACAGGGGATAATTCACCCCTCCACTTT. Together with reference TRBV11-3 and TRBJ1-6, the CDR3 gives the full variable domain: EAGVVQSPRYKIIEKKQPVAFWCNPISGHNTLYWYLQNLGQGPELLIRYENEEAVDDSQLPKDRFSAERLKGVDSTLKIQPAELGDSAVYLCASSVTGTGDNSPLHFGNGTRLTVT.